This T cell receptor (beta chain) was profiled in a study of metastatic and nonmetastatic thyroid tumors. Whole-study context: Malignant and benign thyroid patients had repertoires compared in peripheral blood and tumor or nodule tissue. Broader study findings: Compared with benign nodules, malignant thyroid tumors were reported to have significantly higher TCR beta diversity in both blood and tumor.

The length of the CDR3 is 13 residues. With 1 base removed from V and 3 bases from J, the gap between germline ends came to 7 bases. Germline V CDR1 and CDR2: LNHDA, SQIVND (reference sequence). In the authors' workflow: Built for papillary thyroid cancer, a distant-metastasis classifier drew on CDR3 differences across clinicopathological groups. With MiXCR, TCRdb called clones anew from the PCR reads. The V and J calls here are based on TCRdb, not the publication. The table includes around 30,000 clones, roughly a quarter detected once. Thyroid surgery was performed in patients who had received no treatment beforehand. This clone showed up many times. Its specificity is unknown.

The specimen sequenced was blood. The V call is TRBV19, the J call TRBJ2-7, with D possibly being TRBD1 (5 bases). The sequence derives from a female donor with papillary thyroid cancer or a benign thyroid nodule (not recorded which). Some clones in this sample may be carry-over from other donors' samples. The DNA of the CDR3 is TGTGCCAGTAGTATAGGCAGGGACTACGAGCAGTACTTC. Its translation: CASSIGRDYEQYF.